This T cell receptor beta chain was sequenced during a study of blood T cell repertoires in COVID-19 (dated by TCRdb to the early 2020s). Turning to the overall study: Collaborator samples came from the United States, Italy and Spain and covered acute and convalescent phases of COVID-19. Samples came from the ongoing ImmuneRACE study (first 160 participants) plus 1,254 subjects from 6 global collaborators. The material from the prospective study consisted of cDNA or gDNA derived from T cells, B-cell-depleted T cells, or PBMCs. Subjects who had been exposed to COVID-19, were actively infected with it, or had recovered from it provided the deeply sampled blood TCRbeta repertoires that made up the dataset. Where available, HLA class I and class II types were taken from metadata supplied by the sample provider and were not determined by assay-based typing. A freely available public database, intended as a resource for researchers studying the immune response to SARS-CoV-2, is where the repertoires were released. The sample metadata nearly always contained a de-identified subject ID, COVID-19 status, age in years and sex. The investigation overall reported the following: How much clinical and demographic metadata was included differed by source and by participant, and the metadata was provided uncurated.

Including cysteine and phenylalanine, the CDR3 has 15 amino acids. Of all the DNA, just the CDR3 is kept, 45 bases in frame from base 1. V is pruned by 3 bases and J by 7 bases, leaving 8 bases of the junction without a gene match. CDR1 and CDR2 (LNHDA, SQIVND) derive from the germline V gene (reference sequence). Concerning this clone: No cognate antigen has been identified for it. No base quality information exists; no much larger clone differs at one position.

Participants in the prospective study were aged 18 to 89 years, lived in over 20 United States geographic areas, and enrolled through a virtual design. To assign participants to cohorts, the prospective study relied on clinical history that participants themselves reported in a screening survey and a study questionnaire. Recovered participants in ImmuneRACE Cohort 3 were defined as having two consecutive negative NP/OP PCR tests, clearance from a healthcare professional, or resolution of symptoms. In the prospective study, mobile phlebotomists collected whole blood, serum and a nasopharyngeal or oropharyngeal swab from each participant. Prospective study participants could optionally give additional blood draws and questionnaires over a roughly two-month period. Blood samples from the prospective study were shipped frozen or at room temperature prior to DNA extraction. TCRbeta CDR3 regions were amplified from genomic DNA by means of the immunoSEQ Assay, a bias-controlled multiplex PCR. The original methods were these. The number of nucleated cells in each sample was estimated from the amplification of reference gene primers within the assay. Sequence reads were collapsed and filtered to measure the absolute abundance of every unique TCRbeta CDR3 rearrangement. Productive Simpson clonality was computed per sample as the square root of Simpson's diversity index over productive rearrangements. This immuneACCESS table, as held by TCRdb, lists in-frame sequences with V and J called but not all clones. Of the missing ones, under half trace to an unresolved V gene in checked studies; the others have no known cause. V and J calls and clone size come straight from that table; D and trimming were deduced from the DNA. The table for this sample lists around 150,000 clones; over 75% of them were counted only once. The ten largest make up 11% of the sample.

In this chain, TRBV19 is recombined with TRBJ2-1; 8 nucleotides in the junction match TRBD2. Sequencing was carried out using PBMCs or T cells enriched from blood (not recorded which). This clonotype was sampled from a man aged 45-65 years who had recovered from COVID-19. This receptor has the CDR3 CASSISGTRSNEQFF. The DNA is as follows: TGTGCCAGTAGTATCAGTGGGACTAGATCGAATGAGCAGTTCTTC.